Following are 4 T cell receptor beta chains from one sample sequenced in a study of T cells in Graves' hyperthyroidism and ophthalmopathy. Researchers took RNA transcripts and amplified the TCR beta CDR3 regions from them. The HTBI primer set drove a first-round RT-PCR of the TCR CDR3. TCRdb processed the multiplex PCR reads anew with MiXCR; each CDR3 protein has one entry. In the table there are about 380,000 distinct CDR3 sequences, 18% of which are singletons. Sample: blood. The receptor set was obtained from a young man with Graves' ophthalmopathy.

The chain's CDR3 is CASSLAGTLPTAEQYF. The CDR3 region has the DNA TGTGCCAGCAGCTTGGCCGGGACACTCCCCACCGCCGAGCAGTACTTC. The chain uses TRBV7-9 and TRBJ2-7, with D maybe TRBD1 (6 bases). CDR3 size: 16 residues. Germline-derived CDR1 and CDR2 are SEHNR and FQNEAQ (reference sequence). V was cut by 3 bases and J by 6 bases, with 21 bases left in between.

This clonotype was observed many times. The rearrangement uses TRBV2 and TRBJ1-5; 10 bases fit TRBD1. The V segment lost 7 bases and the J segment 1 base; nucleotides outside the gene matches: 4. Germline CDR1 is SNHLY and CDR2 is FYNNEI. This CDR3 has 15 amino acids. Here the CDR3 reads CASIMDRGSNQPQHF. CDR3 nucleotides: TGTGCCAGCATAATGGACAGGGGGAGCAATCAGCCCCAGCATTTT.

At least ten counts were recorded for this clonotype. One end of the junction fails to match germline, which may point to a read error. This chain uses TRBV12-3 or TRBV12-4 with TRBJ1-1; no reliable D call. The CDR3 extends over 12 amino acids. The DNA of the CDR3 is TGTGCCAGCATTTTACCGGGCAACGAAGCTTTCTTT. Protein product: CASILPGNEAFF.

This clonotype was seen ten or more times. CDR3 amino acids: CASSPRGTAQPQHF. Written as DNA, the CDR3 is TGTGCCAGCAGCCCGAGGGGTACTGCTCAGCCCCAGCATTTT. The genes are TRBV6-1 and TRBJ1-5; perhaps TRBD1 as D (5 bases). The CDR3 loop spans 14 amino acids. CDR1 is MNHNS and CDR2 is SASEGT in the germline V gene. The V gene lost 6 bases and the J gene lost 6 bases, with 15 bases spanning the gap.